This T cell receptor (beta chain) was captured by sequencing in a study of CD8 T cells in Susac syndrome. When the RNA was reverse transcribed, random hexamers were used with an input of about 0.5 to 1 ug. Via MiXCR, TCRdb re-called the immunoSEQ multiplex PCR reads, giving one row per CDR3 protein. Among some 150,000 distinct CDR3 sequences listed, 95% were seen once. Blood CD8+ and CD4+ T cells underwent high-throughput TCR beta sequencing. Sample: CD8+ T cells from PBMCs. The source is a human donor with multiple sclerosis.

This chain's CDR3 is CASSLGRRGGHYEQYF. The CDR3, as DNA: TGTGCCAGCAGCTTGGGTCGGCGCGGAGGGCACTACGAGCAGTACTTC. The chain is built from TRBV5-6 and TRBJ2-7, with D possibly being TRBD2 (6 bases). Germline V gene sequence: CDR1 SGHDT, CDR2 YYEEEE. This CDR3 is 16 amino acids long. The V end was cut by 0 bases, the J end by 3 bases, with 16 bases between.